The 26 T cell receptor beta chains in this list originate from one sample, sequenced in a study of T cell responses to AZD1222 COVID-19 vaccine. Data came from immunoSEQ multiplex PCR; TCRdb stores just in-frame clones and leaves some out. The data show more than 140,000 clones, approximately 90% seen once. Sequenced material: peripheral blood, taken on day 0 of AZD1222 vaccination. Receptors were obtained from an adult in good health.

A few counts support this clone. V and J are TRBV27 and TRBJ1-5; D unclear. Germline V CDR1 and CDR2: MNHEY, SMNVEV (reference sequence). Trimming pared 6 bases from V and 6 bases from J, leaving 9 bases between. The CDR3 contains 12 residues. CDR3 loop: CASSFSGQPQHF. DNA for the CDR3: TGTGCCAGCAGCTTTTCGGGTCAGCCCCAGCATTTT.

This chain connects TRBV5-6 to TRBJ2-2, with 8 bases that match TRBD2. The length of the CDR3 is 16 residues. Losses at the gene ends were 0 bases for V and 4 bases for J; bases not matched to a gene: 5. Germline values: CDR1 SGHDT, CDR2 YYEEEE. The CDR3 DNA reads TGTGCCAGCAGCTTGGCCAGCGGGAGTGTCACCGGGGAGCTGTTTTTT. This sequence encodes CASSLASGSVTGELFF.

The chain is built from TRBV9 and TRBJ1-2; tentatively, D is TRBD1 (5 bases). The CDR3 is 16 residues long. V was cut by 0 bases and J by 0 bases, with 12 bases left in between. Germline V gene lookup returns CDR1 SGDLS and CDR2 YYNGEE. The CDR3 here is CASSVEPNRPNYGYTF. The CDR3 bases are TGTGCCAGCAGCGTAGAACCCAACAGGCCTAACTATGGCTACACCTTC.

This sequence joins TRBV6-5 and TRBJ1-1, with D possibly TRBD1 on 6 matching bases. V gave up 0 bases and J gave up 0 bases, with 8 bases separating them. CDR1 is MNHEY, CDR2 SVGAGI, per germline. The CDR3 consists of 15 residues. DNA for the CDR3: TGTGCCAGCAGTTACTCACAGGGACTGAACACTGAAGCTTTCTTT. Translated, it gives CASSYSQGLNTEAFF.

This chain connects TRBV7-9 to TRBJ2-2; the D is unclear. CDR3 length: 12 amino acids. Germline-derived CDR1 and CDR2 are SEHNR and FQNEAQ (reference sequence). V lost 5 bases and J lost 5, with 6 bases in between. CDR3 residues: CASSRSTGELFF. CDR3 bases: TGTGCCAGCAGCCGCAGTACCGGGGAGCTGTTTTTT.

CDR3 in amino acids: CASRDRANQPQHF. CDR3 sequence (DNA): TGTGCCAGCAGGGACAGGGCCAATCAGCCCCAGCATTTT. V usage is TRBV7-2 and J usage is TRBJ1-5, with TRBD1 identical over 8 bases. This CDR3 is 13 amino acids long. Unmatched junction bases numbered 1, after V lost 6 bases and J lost 3 bases. The germline gives CDR1 SGHTA, CDR2 FQGNSA.

A few counts support this clone. The chain has TRBV6-6 and TRBJ1-2; TRBD1 might be the D (6 bases). The CDR3 is made up of 12 amino acids. V was shortened by 11 bases and J by 1 base, with 11 bases between the two germline ends. In germline, CDR1 is MNHNY, CDR2 SVGAGI (reference sequence). The CDR3, as DNA: TGTGCCGGAACAGGGCGTAACTATGGCTACACCTTC. Translation: CAGTGRNYGYTF.

In its sample, this clone was seen many times. J is TRBJ1-6 and V is TRBV9; 8 bases line up with TRBD1. Germline CDR1 SGDLS, CDR2 YYNGEE. The CDR3 covers 13 residues. The V and J ends lost 3 bases and 10 bases, in that order; junction bases with no gene match: 3. CDR3 sequence: CASSGTGSSPLHF. CDR3 nucleotides: TGTGCCAGCAGCGGGACAGGGAGCTCACCCCTCCACTTT.

The genes are TRBV5-4 and TRBJ1-2, with TRBD1 as a possible D gene (6 bases). Trimming shortened V by 5 bases and J by 7 bases, and 15 bases separated the two germline ends. Germline V lookup: CDR1 SGHNT, CDR2 YYREEE (reference sequence). This CDR3 is built from 13 residues. The DNA for the CDR3 is TGTGCCAGCAGATCTGGGGGGGGCAGTGGCTACACCTTC. It encodes CASRSGGGSGYTF.

The gene calls are TRBV7-2 and TRBJ1-5; TRBD1 matches 7 bases. Per the germline V gene, CDR1 is SGHTA and CDR2 is FQGNSA. The ends lost 4 bases at V and 4 bases at J; junction bases unmatched: 7. The CDR3 length is 15 residues. The CDR3 DNA reads as TGTGCCAGCAGCTCCAGGACAGGCTTGAATCAGCCCCAGCATTTT. Translated, it gives CASSSRTGLNQPQHF.

V usage is TRBV6-6 and J usage is TRBJ1-6; possible D gene TRBD1, 5 bases. V was cut by 4 bases and J by 8 bases, with 12 bases left in between. The CDR3 loop spans 14 amino acids. The germline gives CDR1 MNHNY, CDR2 SVGAGI (reference sequence). CDR3 nucleotide sequence: TGTGCCAGCAGTTCTCAGTGGGGCGATTCACCCCTCCACTTT. Protein product: CASSSQWGDSPLHF.

The chain joins TRBV2 to TRBJ2-7; the match to TRBD2 covers 8 bases. CDR3 length equals 15 residues. Trimming removed 3 bases from V and 1 base from J; junction bases left unmatched: 5. Germline CDR1 is SNHLY and CDR2 is FYNNEI. The DNA for the CDR3 is TGTGCCAGCAGTGAGAGAACTAGCGGTTCCTACGAGCAGTACTTC. Amino acids: CASSERTSGSYEQYF.

In its sample, this clone was seen a few times. The chain uses TRBV30 and TRBJ2-5; 7 nucleotides match TRBD1. This CDR3 has 12 amino acids. Germline CDR1 is GTSNPN and CDR2 is SVGIG (reference sequence). Trimming cost V 5 bases and J 4 bases; bases outside gene matches: 4. CDR3 nucleotides: TGTGCCTGGGGGACAGTTCGAGAGACCCAGTACTTC. This translates into CAWGTVRETQYF.

The chain employs TRBV28 and TRBJ2-7, with 8 bases that match TRBD1. Trimming cost V 4 bases and J 4 bases; bases outside gene matches: 6. Per germline, CDR1 MDHEN and CDR2 SYDVKM. This CDR3 is built from 14 residues. CDR3 residues: CASSSDRDGYEQYF. In nucleotides, the CDR3 is TGTGCCAGCAGTTCGGACAGGGACGGGTACGAGCAGTACTTC.

This clone has a handful of counts. The V and J genes are TRBV6-2 or TRBV6-3 and TRBJ2-7; D tentatively reads TRBD1 or TRBD2 (5 bases each). V lost 2 bases, J lost 2 bases, and 16 bases lay in between. CDR3 length equals 16 residues. Germline CDR1 reads MNHEY; CDR2 reads SVGEGT. The CDR3 is CASSYGTAFRAYEQYF. CDR3 coding DNA: TGTGCCAGCAGTTACGGGACGGCATTTCGGGCCTACGAGCAGTACTTC.

V usage is TRBV4-1 and J usage is TRBJ2-5, with D perhaps TRBD2 (5 bases). Germline V gene lookup returns CDR1 MGHRA and CDR2 YSYEKL. The germline V and J ends were trimmed by 3 bases and 1 base, with 9 bases remaining between them. CDR3 length: 14 residues. The CDR3 here is CASSQPGIQETQYF. In DNA form, the CDR3 reads TGCGCCAGCAGCCAGCCGGGAATCCAAGAGACCCAGTACTTC.

The chain carries TRBV5-1 and TRBJ2-6; 10 bases are shared with TRBD1. J was trimmed by 0 bases and V by 2 bases; bases with no gene match: 5. The CDR3 extends over 18 amino acids. Germline-derived CDR1 and CDR2 are SGHRS and YFSETQ. CDR3 sequence (DNA): TGCGCCAGCAGCTTAGACAGGGGGCCTATCTCTGGGGCCAACGTCCTGACTTTC. Translation gives CASSLDRGPISGANVLTF.

The V call is TRBV19, the J call TRBJ1-5; D ambiguous. The CDR3 contains 14 residues. Germline V gene data show CDR1 as LNHDA and CDR2 as SQIVND (reference sequence). The V and J ends lost 0 bases and 1 base respectively, with 4 bases between them. The CDR3 region is CASSIDQSNQPQHF. CDR3 nucleotide sequence: TGTGCCAGTAGTATAGACCAGAGCAATCAGCCCCAGCATTTT.

The V and J genes are TRBV9 and TRBJ2-3; 13 bases are shared with TRBD2. The CDR3 runs to 19 residues. Germline V gene lookup returns CDR1 SGDLS and CDR2 YYNGEE. V was clipped by 3 bases and J by 0 bases; unmatched bases: 10. The CDR3 bases are TGTGCCAGCAGCGCCAGACTAGCGGGAGGTGGGGGGAGCACAGATACGCAGTATTTT. This sequence encodes CASSARLAGGGGSTDTQYF.

The J gene is TRBJ1-5, the V gene TRBV5-4; the D is unclear. Germline CDR1 SGHNT, CDR2 YYREEE (reference sequence). CDR3 size: 14 residues. The V end lost 3 bases, the J end lost 3 bases, and 10 bases lay between the germline ends. This chain's CDR3 is CASSSDGFNQPQHF. Here the CDR3 DNA reads TGTGCCAGCAGCTCGGACGGATTCAATCAGCCCCAGCATTTT.

Comment on this clone: One junction end does not reproduce the germline sequence, and a read error may be involved. The DNA of the CDR3 is TGTGCCAGCAGCTTAGGGCCGGGACAGGGAGACGAGCAGTGGAACTTC. Residues: CASSLGPGQGDEQWNF. The chain uses TRBV11-3 and TRBJ2-7; TRBD1 agrees at 9 bases. CDR3 size: 16 residues. Germline V lookup: CDR1 SGHNT, CDR2 YENEEA.

The J gene is TRBJ1-3, the V gene TRBV7-2; 7 bases fit TRBD1. The CDR3 is 16 residues long. V lost 4 bases, J lost 4 bases, and 10 bases stayed unmatched. Germline V gene lookup returns CDR1 SGHTA and CDR2 FQGNSA. The CDR3 sequence: CASSSRDRAYGNTIYF. CDR3 sequence (DNA): TGTGCCAGCAGCTCCCGGGACAGAGCTTACGGAAACACCATATATTTT. The full variable domain, with the rest looked up from reference TRBV7-2 and TRBJ1-3, is GAGVSQSPSNKVTEKGKDVELRCDPISGHTALYWYRQSLGQGLEFLIYFQGNSAPDKSGLPSDRFSAERTGGSVSTLTIQRTQQEDSAVYLCASSSRDRAYGNTIYFGEGSWLTVV.

The J gene is TRBJ1-1, the V gene TRBV5-6, with D maybe TRBD1 (5 bases). Germline V gene lookup returns CDR1 SGHDT and CDR2 YYEEEE. The CDR3 consists of 14 residues. Trimming left V 0 bases short and J 2 bases short, with 8 bases between. In nucleotides, the CDR3 is TGTGCCAGCAGCTTGGCAGGGAGAAACACTGAAGCTTTCTTT. Its translation is CASSLAGRNTEAFF.

The chain carries TRBV28 and TRBJ1-2; TRBD1 matches 8 bases. Trimming cost V 5 bases and J 5 bases; bases outside gene matches: 7. Germline-derived CDR1 and CDR2 are MDHEN and SYDVKM. This CDR3 region has 14 residues. The CDR3 is CASSVAGGAYGYTF. In DNA form, the CDR3 reads TGTGCCAGCAGTGTCGCAGGGGGCGCTTATGGCTACACCTTC.

The V call is TRBV7-3, the J call TRBJ1-1; D is unclear. Germline CDR1 and CDR2: SGHTA and FQGTGA. The CDR3 covers 13 residues. The V and J ends lost 5 bases and 1 base respectively, with 8 bases between them. The CDR3 nucleotides are TGTGCCAGCAGCACCAAGCGGAACACTGAAGCTTTCTTT. Translated, it gives CASSTKRNTEAFF.

V is TRBV6-5 and J is TRBJ2-1; 9 nucleotides match TRBD2. Trimming removed 7 bases from V and 8 bases from J; junction bases left unmatched: 12. The germline CDR1 and CDR2 sequences are MNHEY and SVGAGI. The CDR3 loop spans 15 amino acids. DNA for the CDR3: TGTGCCAGCAAACGGGGACTAGCTCCTAGCGATGAGCAGTTCTTC. Protein product: CASKRGLAPSDEQFF.